This T cell receptor (beta chain) was recorded in a study of type 1 and type 2 diabetes patients. Across the study: Magnetic bead positive selection isolated CD4+ or CD8+ T cells from PBMCs.

Amplification started from genomic DNA. The TCR beta CDR3 region was amplified using 30 forward and 13 reverse primers. TCRdb independently ran MiXCR on the multiplex PCR reads; one entry per CDR3 protein. The data contain a few hundred thousand distinct CDR3 sequences, roughly 50% of them singletons. This clonotype was seen ten or more times. The CDR3 is 14 residues long. CDR1 is SGHTA, CDR2 FQGTGA, per germline. After removal of 3 bases from V and 3 bases from J, the junction contained 3 bases not matched to a gene. V and J are TRBV7-3 and TRBJ1-2, with 8 nucleotides matching TRBD1. The sample comprised peripheral blood mononuclear cells (PBMCs). The TCR was taken from a man aged 18 to 30 with type 2 diabetes. CDR3 nucleotide sequence: TGTGCCAGCAGCTTGGCAGGGGGCGACTATGGCTACACCTTC. Protein product: CASSLAGGDYGYTF.